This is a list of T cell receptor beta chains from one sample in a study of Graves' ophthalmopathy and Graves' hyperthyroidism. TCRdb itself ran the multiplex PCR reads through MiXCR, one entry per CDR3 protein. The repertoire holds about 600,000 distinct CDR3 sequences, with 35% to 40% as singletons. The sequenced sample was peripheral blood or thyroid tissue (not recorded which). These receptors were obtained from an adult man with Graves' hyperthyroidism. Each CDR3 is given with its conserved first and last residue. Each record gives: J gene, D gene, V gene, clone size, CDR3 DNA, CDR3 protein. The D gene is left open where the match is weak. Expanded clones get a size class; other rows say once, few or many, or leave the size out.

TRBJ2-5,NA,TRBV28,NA,TGTGCCAGCAGTCCCAGTACTAGAGCCCGGACCCAGTACTTC,CASSPSTRARTQYF
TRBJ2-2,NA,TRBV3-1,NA,TGTGCCAGCAGCCAATCACGGACTACAAACACCGGGGAGCTGTTTTTT,CASSQSRTTNTGELFF
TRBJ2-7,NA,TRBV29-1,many,TGCAGCGTTGAAGGGTCGGCAGGGGGGGGGTCCTACGAGCAGTACTTC,CSVEGSAGGGSYEQYF
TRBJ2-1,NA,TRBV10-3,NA,TGTGCCAGCCGTCAAGGGCAGTTCTCCTACAATGAGCAGTTCTTC,CASRQGQFSYNEQFF
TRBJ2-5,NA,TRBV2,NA,TGTGCCAGCAGTCGGATGGGGGCAGAGACCCAGTACTTC,CASSRMGAETQYF
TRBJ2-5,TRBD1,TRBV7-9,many,TGTGCCAGCAGCTTATACGAGACAGGGATCGGGGAGACCCAGTACTTC,CASSLYETGIGETQYF
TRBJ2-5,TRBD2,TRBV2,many,TGTGCCAGCACCGGGACTACTCTCCAAGAGACCCAGTACTTC,CASTGTTLQETQYF
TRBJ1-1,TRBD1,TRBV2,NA,TGTGCCAGCAGGAAGGGGACAGGGGCCACTGAAGCTTTCTTT,CASRKGTGATEAFF
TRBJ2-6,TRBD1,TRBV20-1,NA,TGCAGTGCAGAGAGGGGGCACGGGGCCAACGTCCTGACTTTC,CSAERGHGANVLTF
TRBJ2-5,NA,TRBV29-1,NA,TGCAGCTTGTTCCGGAGCGGAGGAGAGACCCAGTACTTC,CSLFRSGGETQYF
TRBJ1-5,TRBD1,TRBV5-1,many,TGCGCCAGCAGCTTAACAGGGGTCGGTCAGCCCCAGCATTTT,CASSLTGVGQPQHF